Each of the 17 T cell receptor beta chains below was sequenced from the same sample in a study of patients and donors after allogeneic stem cell transplantation. From the RT-PCR reads, TCRdb called clonotypes with MiXCR, one entry per CDR3 protein. Of around 200,000 distinct CDR3 sequences in the sample, less than 50% were seen once. The sample taken for sequencing was blood, either unsorted or a sorted T cell fraction (not recorded which). These TCRs come from a human donor who was either an allogeneic HSCT recipient or a stem cell or donor lymphocyte infusion donor (not recorded which). It is not recorded whose cells these are; they may come from a transplant donor.

The rearrangement uses TRBV27 and TRBJ2-3, with D possibly TRBD1 on 5 matching bases. This CDR3 spans 14 amino acids. V lost 6 bases and J 4 bases, leaving 14 bases between the germline ends. Germline V gene sequence: CDR1 MNHEY, CDR2 SMNVEV (reference sequence). CDR3 sequence: CASSPLGAPDTQYF. For the CDR3, the DNA is TGTGCCAGCAGCCCTCTTGGGGCCCCAGATACGCAGTATTTT.

This clonotype appeared a few times. The chain joins TRBV4-3 to TRBJ1-6, with 7 nucleotides matching TRBD1. The germline V gene encodes CDR1 LGHNA and CDR2 YSLEER. CDR3 length: 13 residues. V lost 6 bases, J lost 8 bases, and 4 bases stayed unmatched. CDR3 residues: CASSSRGDSPLHF. CDR3 bases: TGCGCCAGCAGTTCCAGGGGGGATTCACCCCTCCACTTT.

The sample holds a few counts of this clonotype. This chain joins TRBV4-1 and TRBJ1-2; 7 positions match TRBD1. CDR3 length: 13 amino acids. The V gene end was trimmed by 3 bases and the J gene end by 7 bases; junction bases not matched to a gene: 5. CDR1 is MGHRA, CDR2 YSYEKL, per germline. CDR3 loop: CASSHRTGFGYTF. The DNA for the CDR3 is TGCGCCAGCAGCCATCGGACAGGATTTGGCTACACCTTC.

The chain joins TRBV5-1 to TRBJ2-2; D call uncertain. CDR3 length equals 15 residues. CDR1 and CDR2 from the germline V gene are SGHRS and YFSETQ. V was trimmed by 0 bases and J by 0 bases, leaving 6 bases between them. The CDR3, as DNA: TGCGCCAGCAGCTTGGACGGAGCGAACACCGGGGAGCTGTTTTTT. Amino acid sequence: CASSLDGANTGELFF. Drawing the rest from reference TRBV5-1 and TRBJ2-2, the complete variable domain is KAGVTQTPRYLIKTRGQQVTLSCSPISGHRSVSWYQQTPGQGLQFLFEYFSETQRNKGNFPGRFSGRQFSNSRSEMNVSTLELGDSALYLCASSLDGANTGELFFGEGSRLTVL.

This clonotype was counted between two and nine times. This sequence joins TRBV18 and TRBJ1-1; possible D gene TRBD1, 6 bases. The germline V and J ends were trimmed by 3 bases and 11 bases, with 22 bases remaining between them. This CDR3 contains 15 residues. Germline assignment: CDR1 KGHSH and CDR2 LQKENI. The CDR3 bases are TGTGCCAGCTCACCCCCGGGGGGCCCCCAAATTGGGGCTTTCTTT. Protein sequence: CASSPPGGPQIGAFF.

In this sample, this clonotype turned up a few times. The chain employs TRBV4-3 and TRBJ1-4; D perhaps matches TRBD1 (6 bases). Trimming pared 1 base from V and 4 bases from J, leaving 10 bases between. This CDR3 has 15 residues. CDR1 LGHNA and CDR2 YSLEER come from the germline V gene. In DNA, the CDR3 is TGCGCCAGCAGCCAAGGAACAGGGAGTAATGAAAAACTGTTTTTT. It translates to CASSQGTGSNEKLFF.

For the CDR3, the DNA is TGCAGCGTTGACGAGGGGTTTAGTGAAGCTTTCTTT. Protein sequence: CSVDEGFSEAFF. The chain has TRBV29-1 and TRBJ1-1, with D tentatively TRBD1 (5 bases). The V gene lost 3 bases and the J gene lost 7 bases, with 12 bases spanning the gap. The CDR3 extends over 12 amino acids. Germline CDR1 is SQVTM and CDR2 is ANQGSEA.

The gene calls are TRBV27 and TRBJ1-5, with unresolved D. There are 14 residues in the CDR3. Germline values: CDR1 MNHEY, CDR2 SMNVEV (reference sequence). Trimming left V 1 base short and J 7 bases short, with 11 bases between. This chain's CDR3 is CASSLYMGGQPQHF. CDR3 DNA sequence: TGTGCCAGCAGTTTATATATGGGAGGACAGCCCCAGCATTTT.

The chain has TRBV14 and TRBJ1-1, with a possible D match to TRBD1 (6 bases). V was trimmed by 3 bases and J by 3 bases, leaving 11 bases between them. The CDR3 extends over 14 amino acids. The germline gives CDR1 SGHDN, CDR2 FVKESK. For the CDR3, the DNA is TGTGCCAGCAGCCAGAAAGGGGGGTACACTGAAGCTTTCTTT. Its protein product is CASSQKGGYTEAFF.

This chain joins TRBV7-2 and TRBJ2-5; maybe TRBD1 (5 bases). Trimming stripped 3 bases from V and 1 base from J, with 9 bases between. The germline gives CDR1 SGHTA, CDR2 FQGNSA. This CDR3 region has 14 residues. CDR3 loop: CASSLDTLQETQYF. DNA for the CDR3: TGTGCCAGCAGCTTGGACACCCTCCAAGAGACCCAGTACTTC.

Details on this clonotype: One end of the junction varies from germline; a read error may be responsible. V and J are TRBV6-5 and TRBJ2-2, with 7 nucleotides matching TRBD1. This CDR3 has 15 residues. Germline assignment: CDR1 MNHEY and CDR2 SVGAGI. CDR3: CASTAQGVRTGELFF. For the CDR3, the DNA is TGCGCCAGCACTGCCCAGGGGGTGAGGACCGGGGAGCTGTTTTTT.

This clonotype was observed many times. The chain combines TRBV12-3 or TRBV12-4 with TRBJ1-1, with D unclear. V was cut by 5 bases and J by 11 bases, with 9 bases left in between. The CDR3 totals 10 residues. The CDR3 loop reads CASSRYGAFF. CDR3 bases: TGTGCCAGCAGTCGCTATGGCGCTTTCTTT.

This clonotype appeared a few times. V gene TRBV12-3 or TRBV12-4 combines with J gene TRBJ1-5; D remains ambiguous. This CDR3 comprises 13 residues. The V end was cut by 4 bases, the J end by 1 base, with 5 bases between. The CDR3 DNA reads as TGTGCCAGCAGTTGGGAGAGCAATCAGCCCCAGCATTTT. This codes for CASSWESNQPQHF.

This clonotype has just a few counts. J is TRBJ1-5 and V is TRBV12-3 or TRBV12-4; the D gene is possibly TRBD1 (5 bases). V was clipped by 5 bases and J by 3 bases, with 14 bases between them. The CDR3 spans 15 residues. The CDR3 nucleotides are TGTGCCAGCAGTCCATCAGGGTTTAACAATCAGCCCCAGCATTTT. Amino acids: CASSPSGFNNQPQHF.

This chain joins TRBV5-1 and TRBJ1-5, with TRBD1 as a possible D gene (5 bases). Deletions cut 0 bases from V and 4 bases from J, with 17 bases between. CDR1 is SGHRS and CDR2 is YFSETQ in the germline V gene. The CDR3 loop spans 17 amino acids. CDR3 DNA sequence: TGCGCCAGCAGCTTGGGTGCTTTGGGGGGAGGTAATCAGCCCCAGCATTTT. Protein: CASSLGALGGGNQPQHF.

The chain joins TRBV5-6 to TRBJ2-7; the D is unclear. V lost 1 base to trimming and J lost 5 bases, with 4 bases between them. Germline CDR1 is SGHDT and CDR2 is YYEEEE. This CDR3 spans 11 amino acids. CDR3 in DNA: TGTGCCAGCAGCTTGAGCCACGAGCAGTACTTC. Its translation: CASSLSHEQYF.

A few counts support this clonotype. This chain joins TRBV11-2 and TRBJ2-1; TRBD2 might be the D (6 bases). The CDR3 consists of 16 residues. V was clipped by 5 bases and J by 0 bases, with 14 bases between them. The V gene's germline CDR1 is SGHAT and CDR2 FQNNGV. The CDR3 bases are TGTGCCAGCAGCCCAAACCGGGGGAGCTCCTACAATGAGCAGTTCTTC. It specifies CASSPNRGSSYNEQFF.